What follows are 7 T cell receptor beta chains derived from one specimen sequenced in a study of persistence of HIV-infected CD4 T cells. Sequencing used immunoSEQ version 4 in survey mode. The data were produced by immunoSEQ multiplex PCR, yet TCRdb's version contains in-frame clones alone and is incomplete. The sample includes about 39,000 clones, around 85% seen only once; the top ten take around 5.4%. The stimulus was an HIV-1 Gag 15-mer peptide pool, 1 ug/peptide/mL. CD40L/CD69 double-negative CD45RO-high memory CD4+ T cells were collected. These TCRs are of unknown antigen specificity. Source: cultured CD4+ T cells from PBMCs, taken from a patient who received antiretroviral therapy. All receptors come from an adult with HIV. The donor label of this sample is uncertain.

The J gene is TRBJ2-7, the V gene TRBV6-5; possible D gene TRBD1, 6 bases. With 8 bases removed from V and 0 bases from J, the gap between germline ends came to 14 bases. Germline assignment: CDR1 MNHEY and CDR2 SVGAGI. This CDR3 is 14 amino acids long. The CDR3 region has the DNA TGTGCCAGCCTAGACAGGTCAAGCTCCTACGAGCAGTACTTC. Translated: CASLDRSSSYEQYF.

CDR3 protein: CASSTDRGPTDTQYF. CDR3 nucleotide sequence: TGTGCCAGCAGCACGGACAGGGGGCCCACAGATACGCAGTATTTT. The chain joins TRBV7-7 to TRBJ2-3; 11 bases agree with TRBD1. Trimming removed 5 bases from V and 2 bases from J; junction bases left unmatched: 3. The germline V gene has CDR1 SSHAT and CDR2 FNYEAQ (reference sequence). There are 15 residues in the CDR3.

This chain uses TRBV6-5 with TRBJ2-7, with TRBD1 matching over 9 bases. This CDR3 has 15 amino acids. J lost 1 base, V lost 2 bases, and 3 bases had no gene match. Germline V gives CDR1 MNHEY, CDR2 SVGAGI. The CDR3 reads CASSYPGQGSYEQYF. CDR3 DNA sequence: TGTGCCAGCAGTTACCCGGGACAGGGTTCCTACGAGCAGTACTTC.

This clone was found a few times. This chain joins TRBV27 and TRBJ1-3, with TRBD1 as a possible D gene (6 bases). V was clipped by 0 bases and J by 4 bases, with 13 bases between them. Germline CDR1 is MNHEY and CDR2 is SMNVEV (reference sequence). The CDR3 covers 16 residues. The CDR3, as DNA: TGTGCCAGCAGTTTATCATACGGGACAAGCGGAAACACCATATATTTT. Its translation is CASSLSYGTSGNTIYF.

The chain's CDR3 is CASSRLQGTYEQYF. CDR3 DNA sequence: TGCGCCAGCAGCCGCCTCCAGGGGACCTACGAGCAGTACTTC. The chain employs TRBV10-1 and TRBJ2-7, with D maybe TRBD1 (6 bases). The CDR3 is made up of 14 amino acids. The germline CDR1 and CDR2 sequences are WNHNN and SYGVQD (reference sequence). Trimming took 6 bases from V and 2 from J, leaving 14 bases between them.

The rearrangement joins TRBV30 to TRBJ1-5, with no clear D. V lost 3 bases to trimming and J lost 1 base, with 7 bases between them. This CDR3 contains 13 residues. Germline V lookup: CDR1 GTSNPN, CDR2 SVGIG (reference sequence). CDR3 DNA: TGTGCCTGGAGCTATCCGAGCAATCAGCCCCAGCATTTT. Protein sequence: CAWSYPSNQPQHF.

This chain links TRBV3-1 (or the pseudogene TRBV3-2) with TRBJ2-3; 8 nucleotides agree with TRBD2. Per the germline V gene, CDR1 is LGHDT and CDR2 is YNNKEL (reference sequence). The CDR3 loop spans 17 amino acids. The junction had 15 bases not matched to a gene; V was cut back by 2 bases and J by 8 bases. CDR3 nucleotides: TGTGCCAGCAGCCAACCACAATCGGGGGCCGGGGGGGCTACGCAGTATTTT. It translates to CASSQPQSGAGGATQYF.